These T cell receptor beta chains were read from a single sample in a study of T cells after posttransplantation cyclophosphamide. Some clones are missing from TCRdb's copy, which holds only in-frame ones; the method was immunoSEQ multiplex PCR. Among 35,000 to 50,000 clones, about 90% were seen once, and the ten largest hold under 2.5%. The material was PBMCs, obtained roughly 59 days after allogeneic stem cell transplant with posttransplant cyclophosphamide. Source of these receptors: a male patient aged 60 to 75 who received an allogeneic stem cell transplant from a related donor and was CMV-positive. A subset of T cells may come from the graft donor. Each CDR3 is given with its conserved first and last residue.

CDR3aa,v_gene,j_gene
CASSPPLGADTEAFF,TRBV7-9,TRBJ1-1
CASQLPGANVLTF,TRBV2,TRBJ2-6
CASSFRQGRTYGYTF,TRBV5-6,TRBJ1-2
CAWSRGDVVGYTF,TRBV30,TRBJ1-2
CASSRGVGTGDYNEQFF,TRBV14,TRBJ2-1
CASSFTGDTEAFF,TRBV5-5,TRBJ1-1
CASSSDGRGNSPLHF,TRBV13,TRBJ1-6
CASAEQFTGELFF,TRBV6-1,TRBJ2-2
CASSRDQGKQPQHF,TRBV7-2,TRBJ1-5
CASSLEGQFNTEAFF,TRBV5-1,TRBJ1-1
CASSLDSNEQFF,TRBV11-3,TRBJ2-1
CASSLYPGMNTEAFF,TRBV7-8,TRBJ1-1
CAVLTSYEQFF,TRBV30,TRBJ2-1
CASSLYVQETQYF,TRBV7-9,TRBJ2-5
CASSFGQGAGQPQHF,TRBV5-1,TRBJ1-5
CASSFTGDGTEAFF,TRBV5-1,TRBJ1-1
CASSYSRATPPGELFF,TRBV6-6,TRBJ2-2
CASSFGQILSPLHF,TRBV27,TRBJ1-6